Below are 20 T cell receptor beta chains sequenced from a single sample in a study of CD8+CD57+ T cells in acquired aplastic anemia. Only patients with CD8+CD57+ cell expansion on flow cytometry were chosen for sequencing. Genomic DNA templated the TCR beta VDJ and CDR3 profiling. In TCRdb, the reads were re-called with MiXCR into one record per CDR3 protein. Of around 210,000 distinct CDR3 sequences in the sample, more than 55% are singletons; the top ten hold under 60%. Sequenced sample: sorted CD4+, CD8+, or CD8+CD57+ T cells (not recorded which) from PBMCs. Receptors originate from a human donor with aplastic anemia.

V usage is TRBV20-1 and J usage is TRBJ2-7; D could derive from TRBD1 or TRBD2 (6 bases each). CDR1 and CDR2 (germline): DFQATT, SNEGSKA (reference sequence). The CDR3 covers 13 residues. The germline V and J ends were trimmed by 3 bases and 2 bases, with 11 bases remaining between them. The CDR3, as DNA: TGCAGTGCTAGTTACGGGGGCCCCTACGAGCAGTACTTC. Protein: CSASYGGPYEQYF.

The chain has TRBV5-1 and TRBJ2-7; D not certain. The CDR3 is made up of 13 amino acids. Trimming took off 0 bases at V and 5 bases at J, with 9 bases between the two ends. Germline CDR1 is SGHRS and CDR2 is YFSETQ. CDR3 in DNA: TGCGCCAGCAGCTTGGGTGTGCATGACGAGCAGTACTTC. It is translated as CASSLGVHDEQYF.

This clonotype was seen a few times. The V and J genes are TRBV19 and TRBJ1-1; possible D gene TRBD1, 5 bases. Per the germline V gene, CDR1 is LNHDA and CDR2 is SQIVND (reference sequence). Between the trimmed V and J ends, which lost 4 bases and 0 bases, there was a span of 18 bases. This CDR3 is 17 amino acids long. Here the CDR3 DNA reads TGTGCCAGTAGTAGAGGTTTCGGGGGGTGGATGAACACTGAAGCTTTCTTT. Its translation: CASSRGFGGWMNTEAFF.

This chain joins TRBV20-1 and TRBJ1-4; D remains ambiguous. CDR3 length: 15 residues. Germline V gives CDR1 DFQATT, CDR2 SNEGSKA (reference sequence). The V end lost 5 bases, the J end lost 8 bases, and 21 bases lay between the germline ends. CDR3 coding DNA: TGCAGTGCTCCCCATAATGAGGGCGGGTTAGAAAAACTGTTTTTT. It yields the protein CSAPHNEGGLEKLFF.

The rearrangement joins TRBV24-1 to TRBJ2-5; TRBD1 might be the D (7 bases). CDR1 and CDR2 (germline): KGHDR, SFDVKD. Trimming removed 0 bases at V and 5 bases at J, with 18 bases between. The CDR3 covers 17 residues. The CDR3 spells CATSDLHSRPGGETQYF. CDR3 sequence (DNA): TGTGCCACCAGTGATTTGCACTCCCGCCCAGGGGGGGAGACCCAGTACTTC.

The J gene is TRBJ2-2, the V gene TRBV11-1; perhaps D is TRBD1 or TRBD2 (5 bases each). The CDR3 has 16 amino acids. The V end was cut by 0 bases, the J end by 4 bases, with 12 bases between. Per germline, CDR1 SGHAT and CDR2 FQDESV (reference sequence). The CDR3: CASSLARAGRTGELFF. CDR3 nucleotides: TGTGCCAGCAGCTTAGCGAGGGCAGGGCGCACCGGGGAGCTGTTTTTT.

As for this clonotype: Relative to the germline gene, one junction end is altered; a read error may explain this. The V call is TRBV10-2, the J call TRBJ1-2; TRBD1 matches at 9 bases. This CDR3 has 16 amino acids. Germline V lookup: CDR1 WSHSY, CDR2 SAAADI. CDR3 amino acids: CASRYFRQGEGYGYTF. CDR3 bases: TGTGCCAGCAGATATTTCAGACAGGGGGAAGGATATGGCTACACCTTC.

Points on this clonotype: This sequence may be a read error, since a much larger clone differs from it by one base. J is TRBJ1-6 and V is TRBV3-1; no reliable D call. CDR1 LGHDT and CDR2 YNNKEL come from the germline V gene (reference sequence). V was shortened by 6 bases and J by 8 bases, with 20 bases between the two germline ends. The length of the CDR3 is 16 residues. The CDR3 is CASSEVARDSYSPLHF. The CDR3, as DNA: TGTGCCAGCAGTGAAGTGGCTAGGGATTCATATTCACCCCTCCACTTT.

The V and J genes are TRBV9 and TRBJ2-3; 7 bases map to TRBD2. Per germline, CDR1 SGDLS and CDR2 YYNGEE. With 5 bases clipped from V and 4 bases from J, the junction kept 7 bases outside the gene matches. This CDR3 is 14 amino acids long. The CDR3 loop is CASRPGGWADTQYF. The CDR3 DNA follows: TGTGCCAGCAGGCCCGGGGGGTGGGCAGATACGCAGTATTTT. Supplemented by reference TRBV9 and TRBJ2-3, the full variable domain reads DSGVTQTPKHLITATGQRVTLRCSPRSGDLSVYWYQQSLDQGLQFLIQYYNGEERAKGNILERFSAQQFPDLHSELNLSSLELGDSALYFCASRPGGWADTQYFGPGTRLTVL.

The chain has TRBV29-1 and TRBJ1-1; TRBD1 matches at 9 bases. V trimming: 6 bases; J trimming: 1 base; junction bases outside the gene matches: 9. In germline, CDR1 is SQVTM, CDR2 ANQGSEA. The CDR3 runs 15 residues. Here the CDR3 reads CSVLIGTGRNTEAFF. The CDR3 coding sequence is TGCAGCGTCCTCATCGGGACAGGGCGGAACACTGAAGCTTTCTTT.

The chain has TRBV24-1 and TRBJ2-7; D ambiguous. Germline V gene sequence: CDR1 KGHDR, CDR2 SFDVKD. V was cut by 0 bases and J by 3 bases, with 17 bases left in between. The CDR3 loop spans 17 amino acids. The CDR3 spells CATSDLQESRRYYEQYF. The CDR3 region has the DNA TGTGCCACCAGTGATTTGCAGGAAAGCAGGCGCTACTACGAGCAGTACTTC.

CDR3 sequence: CATSDPALPGANVLTF. The CDR3 DNA reads TGTGCCACCAGTGATCCTGCATTACCTGGGGCCAACGTCCTGACTTTC. This sequence joins TRBV24-1 and TRBJ2-6; no clear D. The germline V and J ends were trimmed by 3 bases and 2 bases, with 10 bases remaining between them. CDR3 length: 16 residues. Germline lookup yields CDR1 KGHDR and CDR2 SFDVKD.

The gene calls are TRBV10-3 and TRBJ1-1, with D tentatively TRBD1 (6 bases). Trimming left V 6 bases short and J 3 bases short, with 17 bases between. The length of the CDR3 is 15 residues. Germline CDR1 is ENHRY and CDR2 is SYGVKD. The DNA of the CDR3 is TGTGCCATCAGCGCCCGGGCAGGGGAGGACACTGAAGCTTTCTTT. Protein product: CAISARAGEDTEAFF.

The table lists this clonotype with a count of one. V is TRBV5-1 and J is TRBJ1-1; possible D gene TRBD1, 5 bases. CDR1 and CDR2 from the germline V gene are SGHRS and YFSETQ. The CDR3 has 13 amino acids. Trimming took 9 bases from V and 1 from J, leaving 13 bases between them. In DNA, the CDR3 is TGCGCCACCTCCGGGACGGGGAACACTGAAGCTTTCTTT. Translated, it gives CATSGTGNTEAFF. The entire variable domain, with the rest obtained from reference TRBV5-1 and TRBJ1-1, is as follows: KAGVTQTPRYLIKTRGQQVTLSCSPISGHRSVSWYQQTPGQGLQFLFEYFSETQRNKGNFPGRFSGRQFSNSRSEMNVSTLELGDSALYLCATSGTGNTEAFFGQGTRLTVV.

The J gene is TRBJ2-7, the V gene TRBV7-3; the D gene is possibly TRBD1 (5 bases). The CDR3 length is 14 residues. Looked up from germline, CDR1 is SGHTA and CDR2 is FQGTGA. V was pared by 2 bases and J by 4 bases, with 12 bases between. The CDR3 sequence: CASSLAQGWYEQYF. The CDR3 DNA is TGTGCCAGCAGCTTAGCTCAGGGATGGTACGAGCAGTACTTC.

CDR3 DNA: TGTGCCACCCAGGGAGGGGAGACCCAGTACTTC. It translates to CATQGGETQYF. The chain joins TRBV24-1 to TRBJ2-5; 7 bases line up with TRBD2. The germline gives CDR1 KGHDR, CDR2 SFDVKD. V was pared by 9 bases and J by 5 bases, with 2 bases of the junction left unmatched. The CDR3 consists of 11 residues.

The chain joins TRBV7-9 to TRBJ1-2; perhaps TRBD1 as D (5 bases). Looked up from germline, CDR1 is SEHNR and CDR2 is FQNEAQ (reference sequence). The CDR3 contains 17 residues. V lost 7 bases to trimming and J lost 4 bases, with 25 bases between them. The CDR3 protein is CASTKTPAGLDGYGYTF. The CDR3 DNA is TGTGCCAGCACCAAAACCCCAGCAGGGCTAGACGGCTATGGCTACACCTTC.

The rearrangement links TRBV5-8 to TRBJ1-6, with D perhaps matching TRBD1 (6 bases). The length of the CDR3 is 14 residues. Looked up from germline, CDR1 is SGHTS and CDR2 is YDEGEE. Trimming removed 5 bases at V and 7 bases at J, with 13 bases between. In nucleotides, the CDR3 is TGTGCCAGCAGTTGGGGGGCATTGAATTCACCCCTCCACTTT. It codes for CASSWGALNSPLHF.

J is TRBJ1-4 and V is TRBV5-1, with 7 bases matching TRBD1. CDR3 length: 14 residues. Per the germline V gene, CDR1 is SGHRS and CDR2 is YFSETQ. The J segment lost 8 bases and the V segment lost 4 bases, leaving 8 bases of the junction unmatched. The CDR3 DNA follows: TGCGCCAGCAGCCTCGGGACAGTGGAGGAAAAACTGTTTTTT. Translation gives CASSLGTVEEKLFF.

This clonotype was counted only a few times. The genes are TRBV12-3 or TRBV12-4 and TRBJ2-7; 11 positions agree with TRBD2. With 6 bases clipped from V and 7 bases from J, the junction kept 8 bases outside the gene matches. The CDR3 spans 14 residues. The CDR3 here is CASSPGLAAGEQYF. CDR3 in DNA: TGTGCCAGCAGCCCGGGACTAGCGGCTGGTGAGCAGTACTTC.